This TCR beta chain was observed in a study of T cells after yellow fever vaccination. Findings and caveats of the study: There was a possibility that FACS-sorted repertoires contained abundant clonotypes contaminating from the bulk population.

Conversion of TCR transcripts into cDNA relied on 5'RACE template switching, which added a universal primer site and UMIs. TCRdb redid the calling of the 5' RACE reads with MiXCR, one entry per CDR3 protein. The sample records 610,000 or so distinct CDR3 sequences, about 12% being singletons. This clonotype was seen at least ten times. Its target is not known. Germline loops: CDR1 KGHDR, CDR2 SFDVKD. V lost 7 bases to trimming and J lost 0 bases, with 2 bases between them. This CDR3 contains 11 residues. The sequence was collected from a man aged 30 to 45 who received the YFV17D yellow fever vaccine. The chain combines TRBV24-1 with TRBJ2-5, with unresolved D. The specimen was PBMCs, collected on the day of the yellow fever booster vaccination. The DNA of the CDR3 is TGTGCCACCAGGCACCAAGAGACCCAGTACTTC. Its protein is CATRHQETQYF.